The 8 T cell receptor beta chains given below trace back to one sample, sequenced in a study of blood T cell repertoires in COVID-19. Profiling relied on immunoSEQ multiplex PCR, and the TCRdb table lists in-frame clones only, not all of them. The sample comprises some 250,000 clones, around 80% of which are singletons, and approximately 4% rests with the top ten. Sequencing used peripheral blood. The source of these receptors is a man in his 60s with acute or convalescent COVID-19.

The chain combines TRBV18 with TRBJ1-2, with 12 bases aligning to TRBD1. Germline V lookup: CDR1 KGHSH, CDR2 LQKENI. The CDR3 runs to 18 residues. The J segment lost 2 bases and the V segment lost 2 bases, leaving 9 bases of the junction unmatched. The CDR3 bases are TGTGCCAGCTCACCATCAGAGGGACAGGGGGCTGGGAACTATGGCTACACCTTC. Its protein product is CASSPSEGQGAGNYGYTF.

The chain is built from TRBV5-4 and TRBJ1-2; 7 bases fit TRBD1. J gave up 4 bases and V 0 bases, and 6 bases lay outside the gene matches. CDR3 length: 15 residues. Germline V CDR1 and CDR2: SGHNT, YYREEE (reference sequence). The CDR3 is CASSLGPTGAYGYTF. The CDR3 nucleotides read TGTGCCAGCAGCTTGGGGCCTACAGGGGCCTATGGCTACACCTTC.

The chain has TRBV25-1 and TRBJ2-7; D might be TRBD1 (6 bases). Trimming removed 4 bases from V and 2 bases from J, with 9 bases in between. The CDR3 is made up of 13 amino acids. CDR1 is MGHDK and CDR2 is SYGVNS in the germline V gene. The CDR3 loop reads CASSVGQTYEQYF. The CDR3 DNA reads TGTGCCAGCAGTGTAGGACAGACCTACGAGCAGTACTTC.

This rearrangement joins TRBV15 to TRBJ1-5; TRBD1 matches at 7 bases. The V gene's germline CDR1 is LNHNV and CDR2 YYDKDF (reference sequence). The trim removed 4 bases at V and 3 bases at J, leaving 12 bases unmatched. This CDR3 is 17 amino acids long. CDR3 amino acids: CATSTTTGEDSNQPQHF. CDR3 DNA: TGTGCCACCAGCACCACCACAGGGGAGGATTCCAATCAGCCCCAGCATTTT.

V usage is TRBV27 and J usage is TRBJ2-1; TRBD2 is a possible D gene (6 bases). Trimming left V 5 bases short and J 3 bases short, with 20 bases between. This CDR3 is built from 17 residues. CDR1 MNHEY and CDR2 SMNVEV come from the germline V gene (reference sequence). For the CDR3, the DNA is TGTGCCAGCAGTGCCGACGGGGCAAGCGGGTACTACAATGAGCAGTTCTTC. Its translation is CASSADGASGYYNEQFF.

In its sample, this clone was seen once. J is TRBJ2-7 and V is TRBV12-5, with D possibly TRBD2 on 5 matching bases. Germline lookup yields CDR1 LGHNT and CDR2 FRNRAP. The V end was cut by 1 base, the J end by 4 bases, with 8 bases between. The CDR3 extends over 13 amino acids. The CDR3 sequence: CASGLGSGYEQYF. The CDR3 DNA reads as TGTGCTAGTGGTTTGGGATCGGGATACGAGCAGTACTTC.

The chain links TRBV5-6 to TRBJ1-6; the D is unclear. Germline V gene lookup returns CDR1 SGHDT and CDR2 YYEEEE. V was clipped by 4 bases and J by 2 bases, with 13 bases between them. The CDR3 has 16 residues. CDR3 amino acids: CASSRVGVTYNSPLHF. The CDR3 region has the DNA TGTGCCAGCAGCCGGGTGGGAGTTACCTATAATTCACCCCTCCACTTT.

V usage is TRBV6-6 and J usage is TRBJ1-2; D is unclear. The CDR3 is made up of 13 amino acids. Germline V CDR1 and CDR2: MNHNY, SVGAGI (reference sequence). Trimming left V 5 bases short and J 7 bases short, with 14 bases between. The CDR3 loop is CASSSTASGGYTF. CDR3 DNA sequence: TGTGCCAGCAGTAGCACGGCAAGCGGTGGCTACACCTTC.